The rows below give T cell receptor beta chains drawn from one sample of a study of blood T cell repertoires in COVID-19. The assay was immunoSEQ multiplex PCR, and TCRdb's table has in-frame clones only and misses some. The sample holds about 30,000 clones, around 84% seen once. Specimen: peripheral blood. The receptors shown here come from a human donor in a cohort sampled during active COVID-19. The donor label of this sample is uncertain. Both conserved end residues are part of each CDR3. Each record gives: clone size, J gene, D gene, V gene, CDR3 protein, CDR3 DNA. D genes are given only for firm matches. Not all rows give a size; the values are once, few, many and, for expanded clones, a class.

size: .; J: TRBJ2-1; D: .; V: TRBV4-2; CDR3: CASSQVIRRVNEQFF; DNA: TGTGCCAGCAGCCAAGTAATTAGGAGGGTCAATGAGCAGTTCTTC
size: .; J: TRBJ1-2; D: .; V: TRBV10-1; CDR3: CASSESMDPLGYTF; DNA: TGCGCCAGCAGTGAGTCGATGGATCCACTAGGCTACACCTTC
size: .; J: TRBJ2-2; D: TRBD2; V: TRBV10-3; CDR3: CAVQRESTGELFF; DNA: TGTGCCGTGCAGCGGGAGAGCACCGGGGAGCTGTTTTTT
size: .; J: TRBJ2-1; D: TRBD2; V: TRBV29-1; CDR3: CSVELDSLWGGYNEQFF; DNA: TGCAGCGTTGAGTTGGACTCCCTATGGGGGGGATACAATGAGCAGTTCTTC
size: .; J: TRBJ2-3; D: .; V: TRBV11-2; CDR3: CASSLGREGTDTQYF; DNA: TGTGCCAGCAGCTTAGGGCGGGAAGGGACAGATACGCAGTATTTT
size: .; J: TRBJ1-5; D: .; V: TRBV12-5; CDR3: CASGLAGAGLNQPQHF; DNA: TGTGCTAGTGGTTTGGCAGGGGCCGGACTCAATCAGCCCCAGCATTTT
size: .; J: TRBJ2-7; D: .; V: TRBV28; CDR3: CASSLQGSLQSFEQYF; DNA: TGTGCCAGCAGTTTACAGGGTAGCCTTCAGTCCTTCGAGCAGTACTTC
size: .; J: TRBJ2-1; D: .; V: TRBV11-3; CDR3: CASSTRGSSLNVEQFF; DNA: TGTGCCAGCAGTACCCGTGGATCTAGCCTCAATGTTGAGCAGTTCTTC
size: .; J: TRBJ2-1; D: TRBD2; V: TRBV6-5; CDR3: CASSYSPGLDNEQFF; DNA: TGTGCCAGCAGTTACTCCCCGGGACTAGACAATGAGCAGTTCTTC
size: .; J: TRBJ2-5; D: TRBD1; V: TRBV5-5; CDR3: CASSLRTGGFQETQYF; DNA: TGTGCCAGCAGCTTGCGGACAGGGGGTTTCCAAGAGACCCAGTACTTC
size: .; J: TRBJ2-7; D: TRBD2; V: TRBV18; CDR3: CASSRGRGERDSYEQYF; DNA: TGTGCCAGCTCAAGAGGTCGTGGTGAGCGGGACTCCTACGAGCAGTACTTC
size: .; J: TRBJ2-1; D: TRBD2; V: TRBV27; CDR3: CASTPFFRSGREFTYNEQFF; DNA: TGTGCCAGCACCCCGTTTTTTAGGAGTGGGCGGGAGTTCACCTACAATGAGCAGTTCTTC
size: .; J: TRBJ2-1; D: .; V: TRBV5-1; CDR3: CASTPRSSYNEQFF; DNA: TGCGCCAGCACCCCGCGGAGCTCCTACAATGAGCAGTTCTTC
size: .; J: TRBJ2-1; D: TRBD2; V: TRBV11-2; CDR3: CASSLGLAGGYSYNEQFF; DNA: TGTGCCAGCAGCTTAGGCCTAGCGGGAGGGTACTCCTACAATGAGCAGTTCTTC
size: .; J: TRBJ2-7; D: TRBD1; V: TRBV28; CDR3: CASSDRVGRYEQYF; DNA: TGTGCCAGCAGTGACAGGGTGGGTAGATACGAGCAGTACTTC
size: .; J: TRBJ1-1; D: TRBD1; V: TRBV5-6; CDR3: CASSAGTGAWDTEAFF; DNA: TGTGCCAGCAGTGCCGGGACAGGGGCCTGGGACACTGAAGCTTTCTTT
size: .; J: TRBJ1-5; D: .; V: TRBV10-3; CDR3: CAISESGLGGGQPQHF; DNA: TGTGCCATCAGTGAGTCCGGACTGGGGGGGGGTCAGCCCCAGCATTTT
size: .; J: TRBJ2-1; D: .; V: TRBV5-1; CDR3: CASSLAPEASYNEQFF; DNA: TGCGCCAGCAGCTTGGCCCCAGAGGCTAGCTACAATGAGCAGTTCTTC
size: .; J: TRBJ2-1; D: .; V: TRBV5-4; CDR3: CASSDAGTPYNEQFF; DNA: TGTGCCAGCAGTGACGCGGGCACCCCCTACAATGAGCAGTTCTTC
size: .; J: TRBJ1-3; D: TRBD1; V: TRBV10-3; CDR3: CAISDAGQQNSGNTIYF; DNA: TGTGCCATCAGTGATGCGGGACAGCAAAACTCTGGAAACACCATATATTTT
size: .; J: TRBJ2-2; D: TRBD2; V: TRBV2; CDR3: CASTTDAGGPGELFF; DNA: TGTGCCAGCACTACCGACGCGGGGGGGCCCGGGGAGCTGTTTTTT
size: .; J: TRBJ2-3; D: .; V: TRBV5-1; CDR3: CASDRGHGTDTQYF; DNA: TGCGCCAGCGACCGAGGGCATGGCACAGATACGCAGTATTTT
size: few; J: TRBJ1-1; D: .; V: TRBV20-1; CDR3: CSARGSFEAFF; DNA: TGCAGTGCTCGGGGGTCTTTTGAAGCTTTCTTT
size: .; J: TRBJ2-3; D: .; V: TRBV27; CDR3: CASSLSGGGPDTQYF; DNA: TGTGCCAGCAGTTTATCGGGGGGAGGTCCGGATACGCAGTATTTT
size: .; J: TRBJ2-3; D: TRBD2; V: TRBV5-4; CDR3: CASSFKAGSKDTQYF; DNA: TGTGCCAGCAGCTTTAAAGCGGGAAGTAAAGATACGCAGTATTTT
size: .; J: TRBJ2-5; D: TRBD1; V: TRBV5-1; CDR3: CASSSGTGRETQYF; DNA: TGCGCCAGCAGCTCCGGGACAGGGAGAGAGACCCAGTACTTC
size: .; J: TRBJ2-1; D: .; V: TRBV19; CDR3: CASSIFRFTDFNEQFF; DNA: TGTGCCAGTAGTATTTTTCGGTTCACAGATTTCAATGAGCAGTTCTTC
size: .; J: TRBJ2-1; D: TRBD2; V: TRBV9; CDR3: CASSTDGTSDNEQFF; DNA: TGTGCCAGCAGCACTGACGGGACTAGTGACAATGAGCAGTTCTTC
size: .; J: TRBJ1-2; D: .; V: TRBV10-3; CDR3: CAISVGGANYGYTF; DNA: TGTGCCATCAGTGTCGGGGGAGCTAACTATGGCTACACCTTC
size: .; J: TRBJ2-3; D: .; V: TRBV21-1; CDR3: CASSGGLAGAGDTQYF; DNA: TGTGCCAGCAGCGGGGGACTAGCGGGAGCCGGAGATACGCAGTATTTT
size: once; J: TRBJ1-2; D: TRBD1; V: TRBV29-1; CDR3: CSVDDRGNYGYTF; DNA: TGCAGCGTTGATGACAGGGGAAACTATGGCTACACCTTC
size: .; J: TRBJ2-2; D: TRBD2; V: TRBV5-1; CDR3: CASRLAGDAGELFF; DNA: TGCGCCAGCAGACTAGCGGGAGATGCCGGGGAGCTGTTTTTT
size: .; J: TRBJ2-3; D: TRBD1; V: TRBV24-1; CDR3: CATSDSDRGRTDTQYF; DNA: TGTGCCACCAGTGACTCCGACAGGGGGCGCACAGATACGCAGTATTTT
size: .; J: TRBJ2-7; D: TRBD1; V: TRBV11-2; CDR3: CASSGRQGMGEQYF; DNA: TGTGCCAGCAGCGGTCGACAGGGGATGGGCGAGCAGTACTTC
size: .; J: TRBJ2-1; D: .; V: TRBV11-3; CDR3: CASSLQDGKEQFF; DNA: TGTGCCAGCAGCCTCCAGGACGGGAAAGAGCAGTTCTTC
size: few; J: TRBJ1-5; D: TRBD1; V: TRBV18; CDR3: CASSQDRVSYSNQPQHF; DNA: TGTGCCAGCTCCCAAGACAGGGTCTCCTATAGCAATCAGCCCCAGCATTTT
size: .; J: TRBJ2-7; D: .; V: TRBV15; CDR3: CATSRGQRSRYEQYF; DNA: TGTGCCACCAGCAGAGGTCAGCGGAGCCGGTACGAGCAGTACTTC
size: .; J: TRBJ2-1; D: TRBD1; V: TRBV7-9; CDR3: CASSPSTGTGGNEQFF; DNA: TGTGCCAGCAGCCCTTCGACCGGGACAGGGGGAAATGAGCAGTTCTTC
size: .; J: TRBJ2-7; D: TRBD2; V: TRBV30; CDR3: CAWSVGRGTSGREGEQYF; DNA: TGTGCCTGGAGTGTAGGCAGGGGGACTAGCGGGAGGGAAGGCGAGCAGTACTTC
size: .; J: TRBJ2-7; D: TRBD2; V: TRBV4-1; CDR3: CASSRGVGGNYEQYF; DNA: TGCGCCAGCAGCCGAGGCGTGGGAGGGAATTACGAGCAGTACTTC
size: .; J: TRBJ1-2; D: .; V: TRBV10-3; CDR3: CAIGARRHGYTF; DNA: TGTGCCATCGGGGCCCGGCGCCATGGCTACACCTTC
size: .; J: TRBJ1-1; D: .; V: TRBV24-1; CDR3: CATGRQVNTEAFF; DNA: TGTGCCACCGGTAGACAGGTGAACACTGAAGCTTTCTTT
size: .; J: TRBJ2-3; D: TRBD2; V: TRBV18; CDR3: CASSPPGLAGVLGNTDTQYF; DNA: TGTGCCAGCTCACCGCCGGGACTAGCGGGAGTACTGGGTAACACAGATACGCAGTATTTT
size: .; J: TRBJ1-2; D: .; V: TRBV2; CDR3: CASTAQGSIAF; DNA: TGTGCCAGCACAGCGCAGGGATCGATAGCCTTC
size: .; J: TRBJ2-1; D: TRBD2; V: TRBV6-5; CDR3: CASRKSGNAYNEQFF; DNA: TGTGCCAGCAGGAAAAGCGGGAATGCCTACAATGAGCAGTTCTTC
size: .; J: TRBJ2-6; D: .; V: TRBV5-6; CDR3: CASNTGQSRFNVLTF; DNA: TGTGCCAGCAACACAGGACAGAGTAGGTTCAACGTCCTGACTTTC
size: .; J: TRBJ2-5; D: TRBD1; V: TRBV7-2; CDR3: CASSFFGTGGGQETQYF; DNA: TGTGCCAGCAGCTTCTTCGGGACAGGGGGGGGACAAGAGACCCAGTACTTC
size: .; J: TRBJ2-3; D: TRBD1; V: TRBV6-5; CDR3: CASRPPGQLTDTQYF; DNA: TGTGCCAGCAGACCGCCGGGACAGCTCACAGATACGCAGTATTTT
size: .; J: TRBJ2-7; D: .; V: TRBV6-1; CDR3: CASSEALRAYEQYF; DNA: TGTGCCAGCAGTGAAGCGCTTCGAGCCTACGAGCAGTACTTC
size: .; J: TRBJ2-2; D: .; V: TRBV30; CDR3: CAWMGGSITGELFF; DNA: TGTGCCTGGATGGGGGGTTCCATAACCGGGGAGCTGTTTTTT
size: .; J: TRBJ2-5; D: TRBD1; V: TRBV9; CDR3: CASSTTGGWETQYF; DNA: TGTGCCAGCAGCACCACAGGGGGCTGGGAGACCCAGTACTTC
size: .; J: TRBJ2-5; D: .; V: TRBV6-5; CDR3: CASSSFGKGRETQYF; DNA: TGTGCCAGCAGTTCCTTCGGGAAAGGGCGGGAGACCCAGTACTTC
size: .; J: TRBJ1-2; D: TRBD1; V: TRBV10-2; CDR3: CASFRGQGISGYTF; DNA: TGCGCCAGCTTTCGGGGACAGGGCATATCTGGCTACACCTTC
size: .; J: TRBJ2-3; D: .; V: TRBV5-1; CDR3: CASSLVRDTSTDTQYF; DNA: TGCGCCAGCAGCTTGGTTCGGGACACTAGCACAGATACGCAGTATTTT